The 7 T cell receptor beta chains in this list originate from one sample, sequenced in a study of glioma-infiltrating T cells after dendritic cell vaccination. TCRdb keeps only in-frame clones here, not all; method: immunoSEQ multiplex PCR. The table has some 60,000 clones, roughly 80% seen once; the top ten hold around 14%. Time point specified: after dendritic cell vaccination, including at tumor progression/relapse. Sequenced here: blood, sampled after dendritic cell vaccination. These receptor sequences come from a human donor with glioblastoma.

The V and J genes are TRBV18 and TRBJ2-7, with D perhaps matching TRBD2 (5 bases). V was cut by 2 bases and J by 3 bases, with 8 bases left in between. The CDR3 is made up of 13 amino acids. Looked up from germline, CDR1 is KGHSH and CDR2 is LQKENI. This chain's CDR3 is CASSPEGGYEQYF. CDR3 in DNA: TGTGCCAGCTCACCAGAAGGAGGCTACGAGCAGTACTTC.

The chain has TRBV4-3 and TRBJ2-6; the match to TRBD1 covers 10 bases. The germline V gene has CDR1 LGHNA and CDR2 YSLEER. Trimming removed 0 bases from V and 7 bases from J; junction bases left unmatched: 12. The CDR3 runs to 19 residues. The CDR3 here is CASSQDPTGGEYIANVLTF. CDR3 bases: TGCGCCAGCAGCCAAGACCCGACAGGGGGCGAGTATATAGCCAACGTCCTGACTTTC.

In nucleotides, the CDR3 is TGTGCCAGCAGCCCAAAGGCGGTAGGGGTAAACACTGAAGCTTTCTTT. Translating gives CASSPKAVGVNTEAFF. This chain joins TRBV9 and TRBJ1-1, with a tentative D call TRBD1 (5 bases). Germline values: CDR1 SGDLS, CDR2 YYNGEE. The CDR3 consists of 16 residues. V lost 4 bases and J 2 bases, leaving 18 bases between the germline ends.

Only a few counts were recorded for this clone. The CDR3 sequence is CASSLGINTEAFF. The CDR3 DNA follows: TGTGCCAGCAGCTTGGGTATAAACACTGAAGCTTTCTTT. The genes are TRBV5-4 and TRBJ1-1, with unresolved D. Germline V gene lookup returns CDR1 SGHNT and CDR2 YYREEE (reference sequence). Trimming took 0 bases from V and 2 from J, leaving 5 bases between them. The length of the CDR3 is 13 residues.

The rearrangement joins TRBV19 to TRBJ1-1; D might be TRBD1 (5 bases). Trimming pared 5 bases from V and 3 bases from J, leaving 10 bases between. Germline assignment: CDR1 LNHDA and CDR2 SQIVND (reference sequence). CDR3 length: 13 amino acids. CDR3 amino acids: CASSFRVDTEAFF. CDR3 coding DNA: TGTGCCAGTAGTTTCAGGGTGGACACTGAAGCTTTCTTT.

V usage is TRBV15 and J usage is TRBJ2-1; 7 nucleotides agree with TRBD1. This CDR3 is built from 14 residues. J gave up 8 bases and V 3 bases, and 7 bases lay outside the gene matches. Germline V gene lookup returns CDR1 LNHNV and CDR2 YYDKDF (reference sequence). DNA of the CDR3: TGTGCCACCAGCAGGAGGATCGACAGGGATGAGCAGTTCTTC. It specifies CATSRRIDRDEQFF.

The V gene is TRBV30, the J gene TRBJ2-2; D is possibly TRBD1 (6 bases). This CDR3 region has 16 residues. CDR1 is GTSNPN and CDR2 is SVGIG in the germline V gene (reference sequence). V gave up 3 bases and J gave up 0 bases, with 14 bases separating them. CDR3 sequence (DNA): TGTGCCTGGAGGGTCCCTGACAGGCCGAACACCGGGGAGCTGTTTTTT. Translating it yields CAWRVPDRPNTGELFF.